The TCR beta chain described here comes from a study of T-cell memory formation after mild COVID-19. Overall study findings and caveats: The SARS-CoV-2 specificity of second-wave clones reaching peak at day 37 remained unverified. CD4+ contracting clones were mainly CM and EM; CD8+ ones, EMRA. Among clones contracting day 15 to 85, CD4/CD8 was balanced, whereas later expanders leaned CD4+.

MiXCR was run by TCRdb on the 5' RACE reads, yielding one entry per CDR3 protein. In the table there are around 250,000 distinct CDR3 sequences, 15% to 20% of which are singletons. Remarks on this clonotype: Its cognate antigen is unknown.

CDR1 is DFQATT and CDR2 is SNEGSKA in the germline V gene (reference sequence). V was shortened by 6 bases and J by 5 bases, with 10 bases between the two germline ends. This CDR3 is 11 amino acids long. The chain links TRBV20-1 to TRBJ2-5; a weak D match, TRBD2 (7 bases). This sequence originates from a man younger than 35 who had mild COVID-19 (a few samples of this study predate the infection). Cell type and time point are not known. The sample taken for sequencing was PBMCs or a T cell subset sorted from them (not recorded which). The CDR3 DNA reads as TGCAGTGCCGGGGGGCTCGAGACCCAGTACTTC. Its translation is CSAGGLETQYF.